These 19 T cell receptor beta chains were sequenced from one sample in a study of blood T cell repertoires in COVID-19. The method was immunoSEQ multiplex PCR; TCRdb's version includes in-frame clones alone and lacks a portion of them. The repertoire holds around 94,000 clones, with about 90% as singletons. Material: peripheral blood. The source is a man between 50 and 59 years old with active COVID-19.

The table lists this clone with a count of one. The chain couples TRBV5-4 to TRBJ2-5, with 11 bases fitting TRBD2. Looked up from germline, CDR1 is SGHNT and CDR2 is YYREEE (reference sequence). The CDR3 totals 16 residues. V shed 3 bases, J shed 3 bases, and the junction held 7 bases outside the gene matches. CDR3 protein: CASSSPSGGREETQYF. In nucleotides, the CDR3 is TGTGCCAGCAGCTCCCCTAGCGGGGGGAGGGAAGAGACCCAGTACTTC.

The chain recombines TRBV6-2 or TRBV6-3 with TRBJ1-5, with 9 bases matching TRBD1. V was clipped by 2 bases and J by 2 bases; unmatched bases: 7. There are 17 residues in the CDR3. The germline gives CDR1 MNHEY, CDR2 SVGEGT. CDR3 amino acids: CASSYHSRQGGNQPQHF. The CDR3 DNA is TGTGCCAGCAGTTACCATAGCCGACAGGGGGGCAATCAGCCCCAGCATTTT.

The CDR3 DNA sequence: TGTGCCTCTATGCGGAATTCACCCCTCCACTTT. It is translated as CASMRNSPLHF. The J gene is TRBJ1-6, the V gene TRBV10-3; D not certain. Trimming removed 11 bases from V and 7 bases from J, with 9 bases in between. The V gene's germline CDR1 is ENHRY and CDR2 SYGVKD. The CDR3 loop spans 11 amino acids.

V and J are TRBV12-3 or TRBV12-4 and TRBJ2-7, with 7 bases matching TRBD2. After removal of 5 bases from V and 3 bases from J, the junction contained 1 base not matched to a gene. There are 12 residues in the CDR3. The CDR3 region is CASSRTSYEQYF. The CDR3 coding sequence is TGTGCCAGCAGTCGGACTAGCTACGAGCAGTACTTC.

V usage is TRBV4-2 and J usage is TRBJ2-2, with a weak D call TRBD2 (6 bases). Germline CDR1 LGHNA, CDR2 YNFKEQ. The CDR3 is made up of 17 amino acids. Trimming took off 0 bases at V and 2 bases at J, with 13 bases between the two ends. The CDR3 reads CASSQDLPSANTGELFF. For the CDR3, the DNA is TGTGCCAGCAGCCAAGATCTTCCTAGCGCCAACACCGGGGAGCTGTTTTTT.

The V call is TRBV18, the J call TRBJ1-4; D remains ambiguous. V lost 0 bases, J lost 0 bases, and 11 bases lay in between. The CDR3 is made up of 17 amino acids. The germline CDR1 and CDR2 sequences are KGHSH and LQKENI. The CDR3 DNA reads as TGTGCCAGCTCACCACCGAACACGTTAACAACTAATGAAAAACTGTTTTTT. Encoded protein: CASSPPNTLTTNEKLFF.

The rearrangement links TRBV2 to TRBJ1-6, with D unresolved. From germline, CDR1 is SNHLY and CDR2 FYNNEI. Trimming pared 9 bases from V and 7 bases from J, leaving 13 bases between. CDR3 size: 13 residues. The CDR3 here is CARSESGNSPLHF. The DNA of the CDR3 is TGTGCCAGAAGCGAATCAGGCAATTCACCCCTCCACTTT.

The CDR3 protein is CASGQSGLPNTGELFF. The CDR3 region has the DNA TGTGCCAGCGGCCAATCGGGACTCCCGAACACCGGGGAGCTGTTTTTT. The gene calls are TRBV21-1 and TRBJ2-2; TRBD2 is the table's D call and was not checked against the DNA. TRBV21-1 is an annotated pseudogene. CDR3 length: 16 residues.

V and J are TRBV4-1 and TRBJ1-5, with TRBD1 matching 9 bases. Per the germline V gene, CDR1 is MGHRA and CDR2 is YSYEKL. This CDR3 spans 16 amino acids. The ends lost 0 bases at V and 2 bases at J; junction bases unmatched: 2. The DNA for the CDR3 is TGCGCCAGCAGCCAAGATCGGGACAGGGGCAATCAGCCCCAGCATTTT. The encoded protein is CASSQDRDRGNQPQHF.

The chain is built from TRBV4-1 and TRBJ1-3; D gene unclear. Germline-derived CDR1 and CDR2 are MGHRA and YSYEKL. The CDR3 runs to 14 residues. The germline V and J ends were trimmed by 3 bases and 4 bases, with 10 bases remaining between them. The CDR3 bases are TGCGCCAGCAGCCATCCTGGCGGAGGAAACACCATATATTTT. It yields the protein CASSHPGGGNTIYF.

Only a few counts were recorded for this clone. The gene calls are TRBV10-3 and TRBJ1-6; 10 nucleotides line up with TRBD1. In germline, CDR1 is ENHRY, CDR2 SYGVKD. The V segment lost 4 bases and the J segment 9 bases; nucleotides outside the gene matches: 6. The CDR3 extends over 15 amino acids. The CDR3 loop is CAISGPGTGVSPLHF. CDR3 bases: TGTGCCATCAGTGGGCCCGGGACAGGGGTTTCACCCCTCCACTTT.

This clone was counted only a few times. Written as DNA, the CDR3 is TGCAGCGTTGAAGTCATAGCGAACACTGAAGCTTTCTTT. Its translation: CSVEVIANTEAFF. The rearrangement uses TRBV29-1 and TRBJ1-1; D gene ambiguous. The germline gives CDR1 SQVTM, CDR2 ANQGSEA. This CDR3 region has 13 residues. The ends were cut back, 1 base at V and 1 base at J, with 7 bases in the middle.

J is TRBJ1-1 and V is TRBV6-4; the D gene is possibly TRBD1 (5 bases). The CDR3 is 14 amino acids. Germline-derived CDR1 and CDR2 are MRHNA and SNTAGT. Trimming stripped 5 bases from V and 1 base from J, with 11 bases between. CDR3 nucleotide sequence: TGTGCCAGCAGTCTGGACGGGGGGAACACTGAAGCTTTCTTT. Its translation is CASSLDGGNTEAFF.

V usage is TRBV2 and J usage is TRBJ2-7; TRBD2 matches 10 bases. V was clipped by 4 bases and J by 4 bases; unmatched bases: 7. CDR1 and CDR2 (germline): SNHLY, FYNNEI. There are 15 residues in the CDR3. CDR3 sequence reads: CASSALTSGRYEQYF. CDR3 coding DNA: TGTGCCAGCAGTGCCCTGACTAGCGGGCGATACGAGCAGTACTTC.

CDR3: CASSLIQGSGELFF. CDR3 sequence (DNA): TGTGCCAGCAGCTTAATCCAGGGGTCGGGGGAGCTGTTTTTT. The chain is built from TRBV7-9 and TRBJ2-2, with D maybe TRBD1 (6 bases). Germline CDR1 SEHNR, CDR2 FQNEAQ (reference sequence). The V gene lost 2 bases and the J gene lost 8 bases, with 12 bases spanning the gap. This CDR3 region has 14 residues.

CDR3 sequence: CASSEGTTYQPLHF. CDR3 nucleotide sequence: TGTGCCAGCAGTGAAGGGACAACCTATCAACCCCTCCACTTT. V gene TRBV2 combines with J gene TRBJ1-6; tentatively, D is TRBD1 (5 bases). Trimming removed 1 base from V and 12 bases from J, with 13 bases in between. Germline V gene lookup returns CDR1 SNHLY and CDR2 FYNNEI. This CDR3 comprises 14 residues.

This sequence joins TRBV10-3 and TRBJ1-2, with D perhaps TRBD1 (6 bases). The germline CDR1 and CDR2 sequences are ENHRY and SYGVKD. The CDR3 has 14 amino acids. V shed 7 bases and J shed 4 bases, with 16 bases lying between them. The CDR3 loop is CAINPGQARYGYTF. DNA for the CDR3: TGTGCCATCAACCCGGGACAAGCCCGCTATGGCTACACCTTC.

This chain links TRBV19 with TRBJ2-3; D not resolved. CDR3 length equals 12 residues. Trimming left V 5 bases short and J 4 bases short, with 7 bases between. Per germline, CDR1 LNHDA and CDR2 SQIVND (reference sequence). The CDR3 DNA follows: TGTGCCAGTAGTGAGTTCGCAGATACGCAGTATTTT. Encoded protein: CASSEFADTQYF.

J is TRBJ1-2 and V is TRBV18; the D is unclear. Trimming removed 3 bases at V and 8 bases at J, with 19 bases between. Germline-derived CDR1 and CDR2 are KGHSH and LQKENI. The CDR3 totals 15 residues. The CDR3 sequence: CASSPPGAPNMGYTF. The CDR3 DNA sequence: TGTGCCAGCTCACCGCCGGGAGCACCCAACATGGGCTACACCTTC.